The 24 T cell receptor beta chains presented below share a single source sample, sequenced in a study of T cell repertoires in cytomegalovirus infection. TCRdb recomputed calls from the reads with MiXCR, one row per CDR3 protein. The sample holds approximately 390,000 distinct CDR3 sequences, 34% seen once. Their target antigens are unknown. The sample in question was cultured PBMCs, obtained from culture after CMV antigen stimulation. Receptors originate from a human donor in good health (CMV status not recorded). Some clones in this sample may be carry-over from other donors' samples.

This clonotype was counted a few times. This sequence joins TRBV20-1 and TRBJ1-2, with D perhaps TRBD1 (5 bases). Germline V gives CDR1 DFQATT, CDR2 SNEGSKA (reference sequence). The length of the CDR3 is 13 residues. V was shortened by 1 base and J by 4 bases, with 10 bases between the two germline ends. The CDR3 loop reads CSARVREGYGYTF. The CDR3, as DNA: TGCAGTGCTAGAGTCAGGGAGGGCTATGGCTACACCTTC.

This clonotype was counted between two and nine times. The chain combines TRBV6-1 with TRBJ2-7, with D perhaps matching TRBD1 (6 bases). Trimming removed 6 bases at V and 0 bases at J, with 12 bases between. The CDR3 covers 14 residues. Germline V gene sequence: CDR1 MNHNS, CDR2 SASEGT. The CDR3 region has the DNA TGTGCCAGCAGAGCTACAGGGAGCTCCTACGAGCAGTACGTC. This codes for CASRATGSSYEQYV.

This clonotype was seen more than once but under ten times. The J gene is TRBJ1-2, the V gene TRBV7-8; D is unresolved. This CDR3 region has 13 residues. Trimming cost V 0 bases and J 5 bases, with 7 bases left between them. CDR1 SGHVS and CDR2 FQNEAQ come from the germline V gene. The CDR3 reads CASSLAETYGYTF. DNA for the CDR3: TGTGCCAGCAGCTTAGCGGAGACATATGGCTACACCTTC.

The table lists this clonotype with a few counts. The chain is built from TRBV19 and TRBJ1-5; a weak D match, TRBD1 (6 bases). Trimming left V 4 bases short and J 11 bases short, with 12 bases between. In germline, CDR1 is LNHDA, CDR2 SQIVND (reference sequence). The CDR3 extends over 12 amino acids. The chain's CDR3 is CASSTQQGTQHF. The CDR3 nucleotides read TGTGCCAGTAGTACACAACAGGGCACCCAGCATTTT.

This clonotype has just a few counts. J is TRBJ2-5 and V is TRBV7-2; D gene ambiguous. V shed 1 base and J shed 7 bases, with 10 bases lying between them. The CDR3 runs 13 residues. CDR1 is SGHTA, CDR2 FQGNSA, per germline. The CDR3 bases are TGTGCCAGCAGCTTAGTTGGATCCCCGACCCAGTACTTC. This encodes CASSLVGSPTQYF.

The gene calls are TRBV12-3 or TRBV12-4 and TRBJ1-2, with 7 bases identical to TRBD1. V trimming: 5 bases; J trimming: 7 bases; junction bases outside the gene matches: 19. The CDR3 runs 17 residues. CDR3 bases: TGTGCCAGCAGTCTCCTTACAGGGGTGGGTGTTATTGTTGGCTACACCTTC. It specifies CASSLLTGVGVIVGYTF.

The chain uses TRBV7-9 and TRBJ2-5; D remains ambiguous. Germline V gene data show CDR1 as SEHNR and CDR2 as FQNEAQ (reference sequence). Between the trimmed V and J ends, which lost 1 base and 5 bases, there was a span of 5 bases. The CDR3 length is 12 residues. CDR3 DNA: TGTGCCAGCAGCTTAGATGACGAGACCCAGTACTTC. Translation: CASSLDDETQYF.

This clonotype was found a few times. The chain employs TRBV7-8 and TRBJ2-1; the D is unclear. Trimming removed 5 bases from V and 3 bases from J, with 17 bases in between. The CDR3 length is 16 residues. From germline, CDR1 is SGHVS and CDR2 FQNEAQ. The CDR3 bases are TGTGCCAGCAGCCCTCGAGGAGCTCCGGTCTACAATGAGCAGTTCTTC. It codes for CASSPRGAPVYNEQFF.

This clonotype came up many times. The chain links TRBV7-2 to TRBJ2-1; 14 bases match TRBD2. V dropped 6 bases and J dropped 10; count of bases not matched to a gene: 8. The germline V gene has CDR1 SGHTA and CDR2 FQGNSA. This CDR3 region has 15 residues. For the CDR3, the DNA is TGTGCCAGCAGTCCGGGACTAGCGGGAGCAGGGGAGCAGTTCTTC. The encoded protein is CASSPGLAGAGEQFF. The full variable domain, rest sourced from reference TRBV7-2 and TRBJ2-1, is GAGVSQSPSNKVTEKGKDVELRCDPISGHTALYWYRQSLGQGLEFLIYFQGNSAPDKSGLPSDRFSAERTGGSVSTLTIQRTQQEDSAVYLCASSPGLAGAGEQFFGPGTRLTVL.

This clonotype was seen more than once but under ten times. The gene calls are TRBV7-9 and TRBJ2-1; TRBD1 agrees at 9 bases. CDR3 length equals 13 residues. V was clipped by 5 bases and J by 8 bases; unmatched bases: 4. CDR1 and CDR2 (germline): SEHNR, FQNEAQ (reference sequence). The CDR3 DNA follows: TGTGCCAGCAGCGGCCGGGACAGGGATGAGCAGTTCTTC. The encoded protein is CASSGRDRDEQFF.

The chain employs TRBV7-6 and TRBJ2-1; D possibly corresponds to TRBD2 (5 bases). Germline V gives CDR1 SGHVS, CDR2 FNYEAQ. There are 15 residues in the CDR3. V dropped 5 bases and J dropped 0 bases, with 11 bases sitting between them. The CDR3: CASSRVGDSYNEQFF. Here the CDR3 DNA reads TGTGCCAGCAGCAGGGTCGGGGACTCCTACAATGAGCAGTTCTTC. Combining the CDR3 with reference TRBV7-6 and TRBJ2-1 gives the whole variable domain GAGVSQSPRYKVTKRGQDVALRCDPISGHVSLYWYRQALGQGPEFLTYFNYEAQQDKSGLPNDRFSAERPEGSISTLTIQRTEQRDSAMYRCASSRVGDSYNEQFFGPGTRLTVL.

The rearrangement uses TRBV4-3 and TRBJ1-4, with TRBD1 matching over 9 bases. The CDR3 is 15 residues long. Germline loops: CDR1 LGHNA, CDR2 YSLEER. The J segment lost 8 bases and the V segment lost 3 bases, leaving 7 bases of the junction unmatched. In DNA form, the CDR3 reads TGCGCCAGCAGCCAGGGGGACAGGGATCACGAAAAACTGTTTTTT. Protein product: CASSQGDRDHEKLFF.

This clonotype has ten or more counts. The CDR3 DNA follows: TGTGCCAGCAGGGGACCGTATAGCAATCAGCCCCAGCATTTT. Translating gives CASRGPYSNQPQHF. The gene calls are TRBV28 and TRBJ1-5; perhaps TRBD1 as D (5 bases). Germline CDR1 MDHEN, CDR2 SYDVKM. V gave up 6 bases and J gave up 0 bases, with 9 bases separating them. This CDR3 is 14 amino acids long.

This chain joins TRBV6-2 or TRBV6-3 and TRBJ2-7; 8 bases align to TRBD2. Unmatched junction bases numbered 15, after V lost 6 bases and J lost 5 bases. Germline V gene data show CDR1 as MNHEY and CDR2 as SVGEGT. The CDR3 runs to 16 residues. The CDR3 DNA reads TGTGCCAGCAGGGGACTAAGCGGGAGTCTCGTCCACGAGCAGTACGTC. Translation gives CASRGLSGSLVHEQYV.

This clonotype appeared many times. The V and J genes are TRBV7-2 and TRBJ2-1; 10 bases fit TRBD2. The junction had 8 bases not matched to a gene; V was cut back by 3 bases and J by 3 bases. The CDR3 spans 17 residues. CDR1 and CDR2 (germline): SGHTA, FQGNSA. CDR3: CASSFPLAGENYNEQFF. For the CDR3, the DNA is TGTGCCAGCAGCTTTCCCCTAGCGGGAGAGAACTACAATGAGCAGTTCTTC.

The rearrangement joins TRBV7-2 to TRBJ2-3; D unresolved. Germline-derived CDR1 and CDR2 are SGHTA and FQGNSA. V lost 5 bases and J lost 1, with 10 bases in between. The CDR3 extends over 14 amino acids. The CDR3 bases are TGTGCCAGCAGCCTCTCCGATGGCACAGATACGCAGTATTTT. As protein: CASSLSDGTDTQYF.

This clonotype appeared a few times. The V gene is TRBV12-3 or TRBV12-4, the J gene TRBJ2-7; 11 positions agree with TRBD1. The CDR3 spans 15 residues. V was clipped by 3 bases and J by 3 bases; unmatched bases: 4. CDR3 nucleotides: TGTGCCAGCAGTTTTAGCGGGACAGGGGGCTACGAGCAGTACTTC. Its protein is CASSFSGTGGYEQYF.

In this sample, this clonotype turned up a few times. The V gene is TRBV6-5, the J gene TRBJ1-1; tentatively, D is TRBD1 (5 bases). Trimming left V 3 bases short and J 4 bases short, with 18 bases between. The CDR3 is made up of 16 amino acids. Germline CDR1 MNHEY, CDR2 SVGAGI. CDR3 in amino acids: CASSYRSRVRGTEAFF. CDR3 in DNA: TGTGCCAGCAGTTATAGGAGCAGGGTTCGGGGCACTGAAGCTTTCTTT.

V is TRBV12-3 or TRBV12-4 and J is TRBJ1-1; maybe TRBD1 (6 bases). Trimming removed 2 bases from V and 0 bases from J, with 19 bases in between. This CDR3 contains 18 residues. The CDR3 sequence: CASSLNIGGGAMNTEAFF. For the CDR3, the DNA is TGTGCCAGCAGTTTAAATATCGGCGGGGGGGCTATGAACACTGAAGCTTTCTTT.

This CDR3 reads CASGTNSGVGEQYF. Here the CDR3 DNA reads TGTGCCAGCGGGACTAACAGCGGGGTGGGCGAGCAGTACTTC. V is TRBV28 and J is TRBJ2-7; the match to TRBD2 covers 7 bases. The CDR3 spans 14 residues. Germline V CDR1 and CDR2: MDHEN, SYDVKM. With 8 bases clipped from V and 6 bases from J, the junction kept 13 bases outside the gene matches.

The CDR3 spells CASSIPGDRSGANVLTF. The CDR3 nucleotides read TGTGCCAGTAGTATACCAGGGGATCGCTCTGGGGCCAACGTCCTGACTTTC. The chain is built from TRBV19 and TRBJ2-6, with D possibly matching TRBD1 (6 bases). Per germline, CDR1 LNHDA and CDR2 SQIVND (reference sequence). The CDR3 runs to 17 residues. V was shortened by 2 bases and J by 0 bases, with 11 bases between the two germline ends. The whole variable domain, filled in from reference TRBV19 and TRBJ2-6, reads DGGITQSPKYLFRKEGQNVTLSCEQNLNHDAMYWYRQDPGQGLRLIYYSQIVNDFQKGDIAEGYSVSREKKESFPLTVTSAQKNPTAFYLCASSIPGDRSGANVLTFGAGSRLTVL.

This clonotype was counted ten times or more. The chain is built from TRBV7-3 and TRBJ2-3, with 8 bases lining up with TRBD2. Germline V gene data show CDR1 as SGHTA and CDR2 as FQGTGA. J was trimmed by 1 base and V by 2 bases; bases with no gene match: 5. The CDR3 is 16 residues long. CDR3 DNA sequence: TGTGCCAGCAGCTTACGTCCCGGGAGGGGCACAGATACGCAGTATTTT. Translation gives CASSLRPGRGTDTQYF.

DNA of the CDR3: TGTGCCAGCAGTCTACCGGGACAGGGTTTCGGTGAGCAGTTCTTC. Its translation: CASSLPGQGFGEQFF. The chain is built from TRBV27 and TRBJ2-1, with TRBD1 identical over 9 bases. CDR3 size: 15 residues. V lost 5 bases, J lost 9 bases, and 11 bases stayed unmatched. The germline V gene encodes CDR1 MNHEY and CDR2 SMNVEV (reference sequence).

The chain is built from TRBV11-2 and TRBJ2-2, with D uncertain. Trimming removed 1 base from V and 6 bases from J, with 9 bases in between. CDR1 is SGHAT, CDR2 FQNNGV, per germline. The CDR3 runs to 14 residues. The CDR3 nucleotides are TGTGCCAGCAGCTTAGGTACTACCTCCGGGGAGCTGTTTTTT. Encoded protein: CASSLGTTSGELFF. Complete variable domain (other parts from reference TRBV11-2 and TRBJ2-2): EAGVAQSPRYKIIEKRQSVAFWCNPISGHATLYWYQQILGQGPKLLIQFQNNGVVDDSQLPKDRFSAERLKGVDSTLKIQPAKLEDSAVYLCASSLGTTSGELFFGEGSRLTVL.